A single sample is the source of the 30 T cell receptor beta chains below, sequenced in a study of T cells after yellow fever vaccination. TCRdb ran MiXCR on the 5' RACE reads and lists one entry per CDR3 protein. The sample consists of under 55,000 distinct CDR3 sequences, 6.5% to 8% of them appearing once. Sequencing used CD8+ T cells not binding an NS4B(214-222) dextramer, sorted from PBMCs, obtained about 49 days after the first yellow fever vaccination. Receptors were obtained from a young man who received the YFV17D yellow fever vaccine.

Of note for this clonotype: This sequence may be a read error, since a much larger clone differs from it by one base. This chain links TRBV5-4 with TRBJ2-3, with D possibly TRBD2 on 6 matching bases. The CDR3 length is 14 residues. V lost 0 bases, J lost 1 base, and 6 bases lay in between. Germline V gene data show CDR1 as SGHNT and CDR2 as YYREEE (reference sequence). The CDR3 DNA reads TGTGCCAGCAGCTTGGGGGGGGGCACAGATACGCAGTATTTT. Encoded protein: CASSLGGGTDTQYF. Full variable domain (missing parts from reference TRBV5-4 and TRBJ2-3): ETGVTQSPTHLIKTRGQQVTLRCSSQSGHNTVSWYQQALGQGPQFIFQYYREEENGRGNFPPRFSGLQFPNYSSELNVNALELDDSALYLCASSLGGGTDTQYFGPGTRLTVL.

This clonotype has only a few counts. The chain uses TRBV6-1 and TRBJ2-7; D remains ambiguous. The CDR3 sequence is 14 residues long. The V and J ends lost 6 bases and 0 bases respectively, with 12 bases between them. The germline gives CDR1 MNHNS, CDR2 SASEGT. CDR3 sequence: CASRVDEYSYEQYV. The CDR3 bases are TGTGCCAGCAGGGTCGATGAATACTCCTACGAGCAGTACGTC.

This chain joins TRBV24-1 and TRBJ1-5, with 10 bases fitting TRBD1. Germline values: CDR1 KGHDR, CDR2 SFDVKD. This CDR3 region has 16 residues. V dropped 5 bases and J dropped 4; count of bases not matched to a gene: 7. The CDR3: CATSGTDRGFNQPQHF. The CDR3 nucleotides read TGTGCCACCAGTGGGACGGACAGGGGGTTTAATCAGCCCCAGCATTTT.

This clonotype was observed a handful of times. This chain links TRBV3-1 with TRBJ1-5; D is unresolved. The length of the CDR3 is 13 residues. With 3 bases removed from V and 6 bases from J, the gap between germline ends came to 9 bases. Per the germline V gene, CDR1 is LGHDT and CDR2 is YNNKEL (reference sequence). The CDR3 DNA reads as TGTGCCAGCAGCCACAGGATGGGTCAGCCCCAGCATTTT. It encodes CASSHRMGQPQHF.

This clonotype occurred many times. J is TRBJ2-1 and V is TRBV29-1; D is perhaps TRBD1 or TRBD2 (7 bases each). Germline V gene sequence: CDR1 SQVTM, CDR2 ANQGSEA. The CDR3 spans 14 residues. V shed 0 bases and J shed 7 bases, with 13 bases lying between them. The CDR3 region has the DNA TGCAGCGTTGAAGATCGCAGGGGGGGAAATGAGCAGTTCTTC. It translates to CSVEDRRGGNEQFF.

This clonotype was counted only a few times. CDR3 sequence reads: CASSVGDTYNEQFF. For the CDR3, the DNA is TGTGCCAGTAGTGTCGGAGATACCTACAATGAGCAGTTCTTC. The V gene is TRBV19, the J gene TRBJ2-1; D is undetermined. Deletions cut 5 bases from V and 2 bases from J, with 10 bases between. The CDR3 is 14 residues long. Germline V lookup: CDR1 LNHDA, CDR2 SQIVND (reference sequence).

This chain links TRBV6-5 with TRBJ2-5, with D perhaps matching TRBD2 (5 bases). This CDR3 is 15 amino acids long. CDR1 MNHEY and CDR2 SVGAGI come from the germline V gene. V was clipped by 4 bases and J by 3 bases, with 15 bases between them. The CDR3 reads CASSWGPLREETQYF. Written as DNA, the CDR3 is TGTGCCAGCAGTTGGGGTCCTCTGAGGGAAGAGACCCAGTACTTC.

This clonotype was seen repeatedly, ten times or more. The chain is built from TRBV5-1 and TRBJ2-5; D gene unclear. The length of the CDR3 is 15 residues. V shed 0 bases and J shed 7 bases, with 16 bases lying between them. Germline lookup yields CDR1 SGHRS and CDR2 YFSETQ. The CDR3 sequence is CASSLDTALDGTQYF. The CDR3 region has the DNA TGCGCCAGCAGCTTGGACACCGCCCTGGATGGGACCCAGTACTTC. Complete variable domain (other parts from reference TRBV5-1 and TRBJ2-5): KAGVTQTPRYLIKTRGQQVTLSCSPISGHRSVSWYQQTPGQGLQFLFEYFSETQRNKGNFPGRFSGRQFSNSRSEMNVSTLELGDSALYLCASSLDTALDGTQYFGPGTRLLVL.

This clonotype appeared many times. The chain links TRBV4-2 to TRBJ2-1; D is perhaps TRBD1 or TRBD2 (5 bases each). V was cut by 0 bases and J by 7 bases, with 10 bases left in between. The CDR3 sequence is 14 residues long. Germline V gene data show CDR1 as LGHNA and CDR2 as YNFKEQ. CDR3 region: CASSQEEGRNEQFF. DNA for the CDR3: TGTGCCAGCAGCCAAGAAGAGGGGCGTAATGAGCAGTTCTTC.

There are a few counts of this clonotype. V is TRBV15 and J is TRBJ1-2; D is ambiguous. V gave up 3 bases and J gave up 8 bases, with 13 bases separating them. This CDR3 has 13 amino acids. Germline V CDR1 and CDR2: LNHNV, YYDKDF (reference sequence). The chain's CDR3 is CATSSDLSLGYTF. The CDR3 DNA reads as TGTGCCACCAGCAGTGATCTCTCCCTGGGCTACACCTTC.

This clonotype was counted many times. The J gene is TRBJ2-2, the V gene TRBV15; D is undetermined. The CDR3 runs 13 residues. Trimming stripped 5 bases from V and 0 bases from J, with 4 bases between. Germline CDR1 is LNHNV and CDR2 is YYDKDF (reference sequence). Here the CDR3 reads CATSYTNTGELFF. The CDR3 nucleotides are TGTGCCACCAGCTACACGAACACCGGGGAGCTGTTTTTT. Full variable domain (rest looked up from reference TRBV15 and TRBJ2-2): DAMVIQNPRYQVTQFGKPVTLSCSQTLNHNVMYWYQQKSSQAPKLLFHYYDKDFNNEADTPDNFQSRRPNTSFCFLDIRSPGLGDTAMYLCATSYTNTGELFFGEGSRLTVL.

This clonotype has a handful of counts. The genes are TRBV15 and TRBJ2-7; TRBD2 agrees at 7 bases. With 0 bases clipped from V and 3 bases from J, the junction kept 8 bases outside the gene matches. Per germline, CDR1 LNHNV and CDR2 YYDKDF (reference sequence). The CDR3 runs 16 residues. This CDR3 is CATSRDRTGGGYEQYF. The CDR3 coding sequence is TGTGCCACCAGCAGAGACCGGACGGGGGGAGGCTACGAGCAGTACTTC.

The rearrangement joins TRBV7-9 to TRBJ1-2; D uncertain. Trimming removed 5 bases from V and 3 bases from J, with 19 bases in between. The germline V gene has CDR1 SEHNR and CDR2 FQNEAQ (reference sequence). The CDR3 length is 16 residues. In DNA, the CDR3 is TGTGCCAGCAGCAACTCCTTCGCAGGCGGGGACTATGGCTACACCTTC. Residues: CASSNSFAGGDYGYTF.

On this clonotype: One end of the junction varies from germline; a read error may be responsible. The chain couples TRBV7-9 to TRBJ2-1; 11 positions agree with TRBD2. CDR1 and CDR2 from the germline V gene are SEHNR and FQNEAQ (reference sequence). The CDR3 runs 14 residues. The CDR3 loop reads CASSLAGGYNEQFF. In DNA, the CDR3 is TGTGCCAGCAGCCTAGCGGGGGGATACAATGAGCAGTTCTTC.

The rearrangement links TRBV21-1 to TRBJ1-6. TRBV21-1 is labeled a pseudogene. CDR3 size: 13 residues. CDR3 in amino acids: CASKDCHHSPLHF. CDR3 in DNA: TGTGCCAGCAAGGACTGCCATCATTCACCCCTCCACTTT.

This clonotype was observed at least ten times. The chain recombines TRBV4-1 with TRBJ1-6; D not certain. V gave up 1 base and J gave up 3 bases, with 10 bases separating them. CDR3 size: 16 residues. Germline loops: CDR1 MGHRA, CDR2 YSYEKL. The CDR3 sequence: CASSQVQAVYNSPLHF. The DNA for the CDR3 is TGCGCCAGCAGCCAAGTCCAAGCCGTCTATAATTCACCCCTCCACTTT.

The CDR3 region has the DNA TGTGCCAGCAGTTCAGACAGCTACGAGCAGTACGTC. Its protein product is CASSSDSYEQYV. The chain employs TRBV28 and TRBJ2-7, with D tentatively TRBD1 (5 bases). Germline V gene sequence: CDR1 MDHEN, CDR2 SYDVKM. The CDR3 extends over 12 amino acids. The V and J ends lost 4 bases and 3 bases respectively, with 7 bases between them.

This rearrangement joins TRBV5-1 to TRBJ2-7; perhaps TRBD1 as D (5 bases). V shed 0 bases and J shed 6 bases, with 16 bases lying between them. CDR1 is SGHRS and CDR2 is YFSETQ in the germline V gene. The CDR3 runs to 15 residues. CDR3 coding DNA: TGCGCCAGCAGCTTGGGTGGCAGGGCCCCATCCGAGCAGTACTTC. Protein: CASSLGGRAPSEQYF.

There are many counts of this clonotype. This chain connects TRBV3-1 to TRBJ2-1, with 10 bases aligning to TRBD2. The V gene end was trimmed by 4 bases and the J gene end by 9 bases; junction bases not matched to a gene: 9. This CDR3 is 15 amino acids long. Germline CDR1 and CDR2: LGHDT and YNNKEL (reference sequence). The CDR3 spells CASSPSGGADSEQFF. The CDR3 DNA reads as TGTGCCAGCAGCCCCAGCGGGGGGGCCGATAGTGAGCAGTTCTTC.

The chain links TRBV9 to TRBJ1-5; a possible D gene is TRBD1 (6 bases). Trimming pared 4 bases from V and 3 bases from J, leaving 14 bases between. Germline V CDR1 and CDR2: SGDLS, YYNGEE. The CDR3 spans 15 residues. The CDR3: CASSREQGNNQPQHF. The CDR3 DNA is TGTGCCAGCAGCCGCGAACAGGGAAACAATCAGCCCCAGCATTTT.

This clonotype showed up many times. The rearrangement joins TRBV15 to TRBJ1-1; D not certain. Germline CDR1 LNHNV, CDR2 YYDKDF (reference sequence). The CDR3 contains 13 residues. The V end was cut by 3 bases, the J end by 1 base, with 6 bases between. CDR3 nucleotide sequence: TGTGCCACCAGCAGGGGGAGGAACACTGAAGCTTTCTTT. Translation: CATSRGRNTEAFF.

This clonotype was seen more than once but under ten times. The chain links TRBV6-5 to TRBJ2-1, with D possibly called TRBD1 or TRBD2 (5 bases each). Deletions cut 6 bases from V and 7 bases from J, with 19 bases between. CDR1 MNHEY and CDR2 SVGAGI come from the germline V gene. There are 15 residues in the CDR3. CDR3 nucleotide sequence: TGTGCCAGCAGGCCCTTCGCAGGGACGGGGAATGAGCAGTTCTTC. Its translation is CASRPFAGTGNEQFF.

The gene calls are TRBV7-2 and TRBJ2-7; 7 positions match TRBD2. CDR3 length: 13 residues. Germline CDR1 reads SGHTA; CDR2 reads FQGNSA. Trimming took 6 bases from V and 0 from J; bases not matched to a gene: 2. CDR3 sequence (DNA): TGTGCCAGCAGGGGGGGGGACTCCTACGAGCAGTACTTC. It codes for CASRGGDSYEQYF.

In this sample, this clonotype turned up many times. The V call is TRBV12-3 or TRBV12-4, the J call TRBJ2-5, with a possible D match to TRBD1 (6 bases). The CDR3 spans 15 residues. The germline V and J ends were trimmed by 5 bases and 5 bases, with 18 bases remaining between them. The DNA for the CDR3 is TGTGCCAGCAGTACCGGGACATACCGAGGGGAGACCCAGTACTTC. Amino acid sequence: CASSTGTYRGETQYF.

In the case of this clonotype: An end of the junction differs from the germline gene, which may be a read error. This chain links TRBV4-1 with TRBJ2-3; the D is unclear. This CDR3 comprises 13 residues. CDR1 is MGHRA, CDR2 YSYEKL, per germline. CDR3 protein: CVSSPARPDTQYF. Here the CDR3 DNA reads TGCGTCAGCAGCCCCGCGAGACCAGATACGCAGTATTTT.

This clonotype was seen only a few times. This chain uses TRBV5-1 with TRBJ2-1; TRBD2 aligns across 12 bases. This CDR3 contains 20 residues. Germline-derived CDR1 and CDR2 are SGHRS and YFSETQ. V lost 4 bases to trimming and J lost 0 bases; unmatched junction nucleotides: 14. The CDR3 DNA is TGCGCCAGCAGCCCTAGGCCGCTAGCGGGGGGGGGAAGCTCCTACAATGAGCAGTTCTTC. It encodes CASSPRPLAGGGSSYNEQFF.

This clonotype was recorded a few times. The chain carries TRBV5-4 and TRBJ1-1; possibly TRBD1 for D (6 bases). This CDR3 is built from 16 residues. Germline V gives CDR1 SGHNT, CDR2 YYREEE (reference sequence). V lost 5 bases to trimming and J lost 1 base, with 18 bases between them. The CDR3 is CASRRIGGQKNTEAFF. CDR3 sequence (DNA): TGTGCCAGCAGGCGCATAGGGGGACAAAAGAACACTGAAGCTTTCTTT.

Turning to this clonotype: The junction does not match germline at one end; this may be a read error. The V call is TRBV7-3, the J call TRBJ2-5; a weak D match, TRBD1 (6 bases). Germline V gene lookup returns CDR1 SGHTA and CDR2 FQGTGA. CDR3 length: 16 residues. CDR3 nucleotide sequence: TGTGTCAGCAGCTTAATTGGGGCAGGGGCCCAAGAGACCCAGTACTTC. It is translated as CVSSLIGAGAQETQYF.

On this clonotype: A read error may account for a junction end that differs from germline. The rearrangement joins TRBV7-7 to TRBJ2-1; D may be TRBD1 or TRBD2 (5 bases each). Germline CDR1 and CDR2: SSHAT and FNYEAQ (reference sequence). The CDR3 loop spans 15 amino acids. Written as DNA, the CDR3 is TGTGCTAGCAGCTTCAGAGGGCGGAGAGGGGATGAGCAGTTCTTC. This gives the protein CASSFRGRRGDEQFF.

This clonotype was counted only a few times. The J gene is TRBJ2-5, the V gene TRBV15; no clear D gene. V lost 3 bases and J 5 bases, leaving 4 bases between the germline ends. Looked up from germline, CDR1 is LNHNV and CDR2 is YYDKDF (reference sequence). This CDR3 is built from 11 residues. The CDR3 reads CATSRGETQYF. The CDR3 DNA sequence: TGTGCCACCAGCAGGGGCGAGACCCAGTACTTC. Drawing the rest from reference TRBV15 and TRBJ2-5, the complete variable domain is DAMVIQNPRYQVTQFGKPVTLSCSQTLNHNVMYWYQQKSSQAPKLLFHYYDKDFNNEADTPDNFQSRRPNTSFCFLDIRSPGLGDTAMYLCATSRGETQYFGPGTRLLVL.